This T cell receptor (beta chain) was recorded in a study of graft-versus-host responses after intestinal transplantation (dated by TCRdb to the early 2020s). Regarding the research as a whole: The transplants that recipients got were multivisceral, liver-intestinal, or isolated intestinal. The cohort enrolled 20 to 25 intestinal transplant recipients including one retransplant, and 3 patients lacking pretransplant specimens were excluded. Samples from a few later patients were sequenced in-house on an Illumina MiSeq with MiXCR processing rather than by the commercial service. Anti-thymocyte globulin induction was given to all recipients, followed by maintenance tacrolimus and steroids for 2 to 4 years. Donor T cell macrochimerism was defined as a peak of at least 4% donor T cells among recipient peripheral blood mononuclear cells. To identify alloreactive clones, pre-transplant mixed lymphocyte reaction products were sequenced and then compared with unstimulated pre-transplant donor and recipient T cells. Bulk TCR-beta CDR3 sequencing was used to track graft-versus-host and host-versus-graft alloreactive T cell clones in the graft, circulation and bone marrow after intestinal transplantation. What the study reported, not specific to this receptor: Conclusions were limited by the relatively low number and heterogeneity of intestinal transplant patients. In patients with donor T cell macrochimerism, the allografts had high GvH to HvG T cell clonal ratios. Early after transplant, peak levels of circulating GvH clones were found to be associated with declines in HvG clones. GvH clones turned up in recipient bone marrow, with some appearing earlier in ileal mucosa or blood, a pattern consistent with an intestinal mucosal origin.

At the junction V is shortened by 5 bases and J by 8 bases; bases outside the gene matches: 12. The germline V gene encodes CDR1 SEHNR and CDR2 FQNEAQ (reference sequence). The CDR3 numbers 15 residues from cysteine through phenylalanine. Only the CDR3 region is kept as DNA, spanning 45 bases read in frame from base 1. To note about this clone: Which antigen it targets is not known. Qualities for individual bases were not recorded, and no much larger clone is one base off.

Library method: the immunoSEQ multiplex PCR assay. For most patients, genomic DNA was isolated using the Qiagen DNeasy Blood and Tissue Kit and was shipped frozen to Adaptive Biotechnologies for TCR sequencing. For most patients, genomic DNA was subjected to high-throughput TCR-beta CDR3 sequencing by Adaptive Biotechnologies. On the study's bioinformatics: TCR sequencing data were retrieved from Adaptive's ImmunoSEQ software for about 17 patients, whereas a few other patients were processed with MiXCR and VDJtools. To correct CD4 versus CD8 sorting errors, sequences present in both subsets at a frequency ratio below 5:1 were removed. CDR3 nucleotide sequences shared by donor and recipient were removed because the origin of these sequences could not be assigned. To be classed as alloreactive, a clone needed at least 2-fold expansion over unstimulated cells and a minimum CFSE-low frequency of 0.002% (template counts) or 0.001% (read counts). A clone was considered mappable if detected in the sequenced pre-transplant spleen, lymph node, or MLR CFSE-low populations of the donor or recipient. Cumulative frequency of alloreactive clones was calculated as a percentage of all sequences weighted by copy number. The clones in this table, taken by TCRdb from immuneACCESS, are in-frame only. Not every clone is retained; where verified, under half of the shortfall comes from an unresolved V gene, and the cause of the rest is unknown. V and J calls and clone size are as listed in that table; D and trimming were resolved from the DNA. For this sample the table gives 65,000 to 90,000 clones, of which 91% were detected only once. The ten largest clones take up 7.6% of the sample.

Per the publication, the time point label means: cells obtained before transplantation from donor or recipient. CD3+CD4+ and CD3+CD8+ populations were FACS-sorted from unstimulated pre-transplant donor and recipient cells taken from spleen or lymph nodes. The chain is encoded by TRBV7-9 joined to TRBJ2-1; 7 bases in the middle match TRBD1. Specimen: unstimulated CD8+ T cells sorted from spleen or lymph node cells, collected before transplant. The sequence came from a human donor who was the organ donor for an intestinal transplant. The CDR3 sequence is CASSGRDSGGDEQFF. The DNA is as follows: TGTGCCAGCAGCGGTAGGGACAGTGGGGGCGATGAGCAGTTCTTC. Joined to the reference TRBV7-9 and TRBJ2-1 proteins, this CDR3 gives the full variable domain: DTGVSQNPRHKITKRGQNVTFRCDPISEHNRLYWYRQTLGQGPEFLTYFQNEAQLEKSRLLSDRFSAERPKGSFSTLEIQRTEQGDSAMYLCASSGRDSGGDEQFFGPGTRLTVL.